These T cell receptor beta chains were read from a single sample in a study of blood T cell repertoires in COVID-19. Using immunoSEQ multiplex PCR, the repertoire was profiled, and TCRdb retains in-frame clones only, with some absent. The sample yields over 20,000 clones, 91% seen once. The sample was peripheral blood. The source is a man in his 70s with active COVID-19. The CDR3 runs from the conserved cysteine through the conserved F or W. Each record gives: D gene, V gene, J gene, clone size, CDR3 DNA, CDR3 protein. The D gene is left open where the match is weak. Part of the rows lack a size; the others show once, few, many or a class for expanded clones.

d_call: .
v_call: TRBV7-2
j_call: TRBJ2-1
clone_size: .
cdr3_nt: TGTGCCAGCAGCCCAGGGATAGCTCACTACAATGAGCAGTTCTTC
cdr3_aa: CASSPGIAHYNEQFF

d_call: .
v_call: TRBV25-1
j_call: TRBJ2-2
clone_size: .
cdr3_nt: TGTGCCAGCAGGCGCCCCGGACATACCGCGAACACCGGGGAGCTGTTTTTT
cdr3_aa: CASRRPGHTANTGELFF

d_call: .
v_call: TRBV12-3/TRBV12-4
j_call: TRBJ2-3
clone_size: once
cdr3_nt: TGTGCCAGCAGATTGACAGTGCATACGCAGTATTTT
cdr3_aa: CASRLTVHTQYF

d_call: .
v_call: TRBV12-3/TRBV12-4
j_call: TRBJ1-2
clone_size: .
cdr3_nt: TGTGCCAGCAGTTTATATCTCTATGGCTACACCTTC
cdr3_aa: CASSLYLYGYTF

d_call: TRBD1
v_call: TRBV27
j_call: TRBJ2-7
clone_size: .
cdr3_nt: TGTGCCAGCAGTTCTCCGGGACAGGGCTCCTACGAGCAGTACTTC
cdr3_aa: CASSSPGQGSYEQYF

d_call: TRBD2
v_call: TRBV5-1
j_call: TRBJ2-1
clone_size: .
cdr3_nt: TGCGCCAGCAGCTCTACGACTAGCGGGGATTACAATGAGCAGTTCTTC
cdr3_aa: CASSSTTSGDYNEQFF

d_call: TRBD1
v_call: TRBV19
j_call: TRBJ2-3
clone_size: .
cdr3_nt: TGTGCCAGTAGTGTACGACAGGGTCTGGCTCACACAGATACGCAGTATTTT
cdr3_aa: CASSVRQGLAHTDTQYF

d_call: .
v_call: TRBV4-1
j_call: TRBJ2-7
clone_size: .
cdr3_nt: TGCGCCAGCAGCCAAGCGGGGAACTACGAGCAGTACTTC
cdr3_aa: CASSQAGNYEQYF

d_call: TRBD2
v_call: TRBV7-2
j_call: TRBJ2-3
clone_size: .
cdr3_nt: TGTGCCAGCAGCTTAAGTTTCGGGGGGTTAGATACGCAGTATTTT
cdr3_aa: CASSLSFGGLDTQYF

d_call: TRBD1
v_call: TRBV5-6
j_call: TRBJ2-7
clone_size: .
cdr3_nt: TGTGCCAGCAGCAGGACAGGGGTGATCGGGGGCCAGTACTTC
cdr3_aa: CASSRTGVIGGQYF

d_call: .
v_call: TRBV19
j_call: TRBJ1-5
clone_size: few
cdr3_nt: TGTGCCAGTAGTATTACAGGGTTCCAGCCCCAGCATTTT
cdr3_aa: CASSITGFQPQHF

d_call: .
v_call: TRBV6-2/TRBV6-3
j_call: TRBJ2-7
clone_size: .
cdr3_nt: TGTGCCAGCAGTTATGGAGGGGACTACGAGCAGTACTTC
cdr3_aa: CASSYGGDYEQYF

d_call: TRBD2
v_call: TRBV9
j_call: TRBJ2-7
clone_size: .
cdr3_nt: TGTGCCAGCAGCGTAGGACTAGCGGGGACCTACGAGCAGTACTTC
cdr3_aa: CASSVGLAGTYEQYF

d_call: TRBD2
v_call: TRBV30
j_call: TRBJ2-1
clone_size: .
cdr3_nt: TGTGCCCAACTCCCCAGCGGGAGAGTAAGTGAGCAGTTCTTC
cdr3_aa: CAQLPSGRVSEQFF

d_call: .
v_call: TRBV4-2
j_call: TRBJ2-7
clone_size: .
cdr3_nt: TGTGCCAGCAGCCAGGGGCGGGAAGCCTACGAGCAGTACTTC
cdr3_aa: CASSQGREAYEQYF

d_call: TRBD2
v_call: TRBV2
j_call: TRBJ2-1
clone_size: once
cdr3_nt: TGTGCCAGCAGTGGACGTAGCGGGGGGGCTGAGCAGTTCTTC
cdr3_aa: CASSGRSGGAEQFF

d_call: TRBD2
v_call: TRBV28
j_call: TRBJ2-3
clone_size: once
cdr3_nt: TGTGCCAGCAGTCCCAACCCGGGACTAGCGACAGATACGCAGTATTTT
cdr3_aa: CASSPNPGLATDTQYF

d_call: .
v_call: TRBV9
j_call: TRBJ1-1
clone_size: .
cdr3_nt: TGTGCCAGCAGCGTAGTATCAGGTAACACTGAAGCTTTCTTT
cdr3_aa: CASSVVSGNTEAFF

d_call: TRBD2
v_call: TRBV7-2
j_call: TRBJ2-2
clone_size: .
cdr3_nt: TGTGCCAGCAGCCCTAGAGAAGCGGGGGTCACCGGGGAGCTGTTTTTT
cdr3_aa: CASSPREAGVTGELFF

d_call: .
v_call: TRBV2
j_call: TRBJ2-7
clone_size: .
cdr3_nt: TGTGCCAGCAGAGAGATCGAGACATTTCTTACCTCCTACGAGCAGTACTTC
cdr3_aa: CASREIETFLTSYEQYF